This is a list of T cell receptor beta chains from one sample in a study of blood T cell repertoires in COVID-19. Produced via immunoSEQ multiplex PCR; TCRdb's table is partial and in-frame only. The table has 60,000 to 90,000 clones, about 85% seen once; the top ten hold approximately 11%. Sequenced: peripheral blood. These receptors all come from a man in his sixties with COVID-19, enrolled during active disease. CDR3s include the opening cysteine and the closing phenylalanine or tryptophan. D genes are given only for firm matches. Only part of the rows carry a size: once, few, many, or a class if the clone is expanded.

J gene,clone size,V gene,D gene,CDR3 DNA,CDR3 protein
TRBJ2-2,NA,TRBV14,NA,TGTGCCAGCAGCCGGCTAGGAAACACCGGGGAGCTGTTTTTT,CASSRLGNTGELFF
TRBJ1-4,NA,TRBV28,NA,TGTGCCAGCAGTCCCAACAAGAATGAAAAACTGTTTTTT,CASSPNKNEKLFF
TRBJ1-2,NA,TRBV7-9,TRBD1,TGTGCCAGCAGCTGGGACAGGGCAGCTAGTAGCTACACCTTC,CASSWDRAASSYTF
TRBJ2-1,NA,TRBV7-9,NA,TGTGCCAGCAGCTTAGAGGTGGGCCAAGTTGAGCAGTTCTTC,CASSLEVGQVEQFF
TRBJ1-1,NA,TRBV3-1/TRBV3-2,NA,TGTGCCAGCAGCCAATCTGTGAACACTGAAGCTTTCTTT,CASSQSVNTEAFF
TRBJ2-7,few,TRBV7-2,TRBD2,TGTGCCAGCAGCTTACTGGTTTTACAGACTAGCGGGGGGATGTACTTC,CASSLLVLQTSGGMYF
TRBJ1-5,NA,TRBV28,NA,TGTGCCAGCAGCCCAGGGGATTATCAGCCCCAGCATTTT,CASSPGDYQPQHF
TRBJ2-2,NA,TRBV24-1,TRBD2,TGTGCCACCAGTGACCGAAGCGGGAGATTAACCGGGGAGCTGTTTTTT,CATSDRSGRLTGELFF
TRBJ2-1,once,TRBV4-1,TRBD2,TGCGCCAGCAGCCGACTAGCGGAGCTCAATGAGCAGTTCTTC,CASSRLAELNEQFF
TRBJ1-5,NA,TRBV12-5,NA,TGTGCTAGTGGTCCACAGGGCGCCCTGAACCCCCAGCATTTT,CASGPQGALNPQHF
TRBJ2-2,NA,TRBV3-1/TRBV3-2,NA,TGTGCCAGCAGCTTCAGCGGGAACACCGGGGAGCTGTTTTTT,CASSFSGNTGELFF
TRBJ2-7,NA,TRBV5-1,TRBD1,TGCGCCAGCAGCCCCCGGGACAGGGCTCGAGAGCAGTACTTC,CASSPRDRAREQYF
TRBJ1-1,NA,TRBV19,TRBD1,TGTGCCAGTAGTACTCTGACAGGGGCTGAAGCTTTCTTT,CASSTLTGAEAFF
TRBJ1-3,once,TRBV12-3/TRBV12-4,NA,TGTGCCAGCAGCAGGGGAATCGGAAACACCATATATTTT,CASSRGIGNTIYF
TRBJ1-4,NA,TRBV2,TRBD1,TGTGCCAGCAGTTCACAGGGGATGCTTAATGAAAAACTGTTTTTT,CASSSQGMLNEKLFF
TRBJ1-5,NA,TRBV5-6,NA,TGTGCCAGCGGACGAAGGGGTTTTAGTCAGCCCCAGCATTTT,CASGRRGFSQPQHF
TRBJ2-5,NA,TRBV6-5,NA,TGTGCCAGCAGTTATCGGGGAAAAGAGACCCAGTACTTC,CASSYRGKETQYF
TRBJ2-3,once,TRBV9,TRBD2,TGTGCCAGCAGCGTAGATGGTGGGGGGGGAGACACGCAGTATTTT,CASSVDGGGGDTQYF
TRBJ1-4,NA,TRBV30,TRBD1,TGTGCCTGGAGTAGAGGACAGGAGGTTAATGAAAAACTGTTTTTT,CAWSRGQEVNEKLFF
TRBJ1-1,NA,TRBV11-2,NA,TGTGCCAGCAGCTTTGGGGTCGGGGGGTACACTGAAGCTTTCTTT,CASSFGVGGYTEAFF
TRBJ2-4,NA,TRBV3-1/TRBV3-2,TRBD1,TGTGCCAGCAGCCCCTGGACAGGGGGCTCCCCGTCAGGAGAAAACATTCAGTACTTC,CASSPWTGGSPSGENIQYF
TRBJ2-7,NA,TRBV2,NA,TGTGCCAGCACCGAGATTGTGGGGGCAGGGTACGAGCAGTACTTC,CASTEIVGAGYEQYF
TRBJ2-1,NA,TRBV7-3,TRBD2,TGTGCCAGCAGTCCCAGCGGGACCTACAATGAGCAGTTCTTC,CASSPSGTYNEQFF
TRBJ1-2,NA,TRBV3-1/TRBV3-2,TRBD1,TGTGCCAGCAGCCAACCAGCCACAGGGGATGGCTACACCTTC,CASSQPATGDGYTF
TRBJ1-2,few,TRBV19,TRBD1,TGTGCCAGTAGGGACAGGGGTTTGAACTATGGCTACACCTTC,CASRDRGLNYGYTF
TRBJ2-5,NA,TRBV18,NA,TGTGCCAGCTCACCATTGGAGGGGATAAAAAAGACCCAGTACTTC,CASSPLEGIKKTQYF
TRBJ1-2,NA,TRBV12-3/TRBV12-4,NA,TGTGCCAGCAGTTTAGGGGAGGGCTTTGGCTACACCTTC,CASSLGEGFGYTF
TRBJ2-7,NA,TRBV7-9,NA,TGTGCCAGCAGCTTAGCGGGGGGTTACGAGCAGTACTTC,CASSLAGGYEQYF
TRBJ1-5,NA,TRBV3-1/TRBV3-2,NA,TGTGCCAGCAGCCAAGATCGAGGTCATCAGCCCCAGCATTTT,CASSQDRGHQPQHF
TRBJ1-1,few,TRBV28,NA,TGTGCCAGCAGTTTAACGGAGAGAAACGAAGCTTTCTTT,CASSLTERNEAFF
TRBJ2-3,NA,TRBV6-4,NA,TGTGCCAGCAGTGCGATGGACAGAAGCACAGATACGCAGTATTTT,CASSAMDRSTDTQYF
TRBJ2-1,NA,TRBV5-1,NA,TGCGCCAGCAGCTTGGGGGGGGGCCCCTACAATGAGCAGTTCTTC,CASSLGGGPYNEQFF
TRBJ2-1,NA,TRBV5-5,NA,TGTGCCAGCATAGAGTTCGATGAGCAGTTCTTC,CASIEFDEQFF
TRBJ2-3,NA,TRBV2,NA,TGTGCCAGCAGCGGGGTGGCAGATACGCAGTATTTT,CASSGVADTQYF
TRBJ1-2,NA,TRBV6-5,TRBD1,TGTGCCAGCAGTTACTACCGGCAGGGGGCGCTCGGCTACACCTTC,CASSYYRQGALGYTF
TRBJ2-2,NA,TRBV5-5,NA,TGTGCCAGCAGCCCCCGGACTATCACCGGCTGGGAGCTGTTTTTT,CASSPRTITGWELFF
TRBJ2-7,NA,TRBV30,NA,TGTGCCTGGAGTGCGACCAACTACGGGCAGTACTTC,CAWSATNYGQYF
TRBJ2-7,NA,TRBV10-3,TRBD1,TGTGCCATCAGTGGCCACCGGGACAGGGGGGACGAGCAGTACTTC,CAISGHRDRGDEQYF
TRBJ1-2,NA,TRBV7-2,TRBD1,TGTGCCAGCAGAAAAACCGGGACAGGGCATGGCTACACCTTC,CASRKTGTGHGYTF
TRBJ1-6,NA,TRBV5-1,NA,TGCGCCAGCAGCTTGGGAGAAGGGGGTTTTTCACCCCTCCACTTT,CASSLGEGGFSPLHF
TRBJ1-2,NA,TRBV6-5,NA,TGTGCCAGCAGATTCGACACTAACTATGGCTACACCTTC,CASRFDTNYGYTF
TRBJ2-1,few,TRBV5-4,NA,TGTGCCAGCAGCGGTGATCAGGTCTACAATGAGCAGTTCTTC,CASSGDQVYNEQFF
TRBJ2-5,NA,TRBV7-9,TRBD2,TGTGCCAGCAGCTTAAGACTAGCGGACTTAAAAGAGACCCAGTACTTC,CASSLRLADLKETQYF
TRBJ2-3,once,TRBV5-4,NA,TGTGCCAGCAGCTTGCCCCAAGATACGCAGTATTTT,CASSLPQDTQYF
TRBJ2-5,NA,TRBV6-5,NA,TGTGCCAGCAGCGTTTCTTCAGGGGCCCAGTACTTC,CASSVSSGAQYF
TRBJ1-6,NA,TRBV3-1/TRBV3-2,TRBD1,TGTGCCAGCAGCGACGGGACAGTAGTTTATTCACCCCTCCACTTT,CASSDGTVVYSPLHF
TRBJ2-5,NA,TRBV4-1,NA,TGCGCCAGCAGCCAGGGTGGGCCCCAAGAGACCCAGTACTTC,CASSQGGPQETQYF
TRBJ1-4,NA,TRBV7-9,TRBD1,TGTGCCAGCGGGACAGGGGATGAAAAACTGTTTTTT,CASGTGDEKLFF
TRBJ2-5,NA,TRBV24-1,TRBD2,TGTGCCACCAGTGGTCGGACTAGCGGGGGGGCCCTAGAGACCCAGTACTTC,CATSGRTSGGALETQYF
TRBJ1-5,NA,TRBV2,NA,TGTGCCAGCAATTTTGCGGAGGGGCAGCCCCAGCATTTT,CASNFAEGQPQHF
TRBJ1-1,few,TRBV5-1,NA,TGCGCCAGCAGCTCGGATCTGAACAGGGCGGGTAGAACTGAAGCTTTCTTT,CASSSDLNRAGRTEAFF
TRBJ1-6,NA,TRBV30,NA,TGTGCCTGGAGCCTGCGTGATACTTATAATTCACCCCTCCACTTT,CAWSLRDTYNSPLHF
TRBJ2-5,once,TRBV6-2/TRBV6-3,TRBD1,TGTGCCAGCAGTTACGCCGGGACAGGGAGGCAAGAGACCCAGTACTTC,CASSYAGTGRQETQYF
TRBJ1-5,NA,TRBV6-1,NA,TGTGCCAGCAGTGAAGTCCAGGGCAATCAGCCCCAGCATTTT,CASSEVQGNQPQHF
TRBJ2-1,NA,TRBV11-2,TRBD2,TGTGCCAGCAGCGCCGGGGGGGGCACCTACAATGAGCAGTTCTTC,CASSAGGGTYNEQFF
TRBJ2-1,NA,TRBV11-3,NA,TGTGCCAGCAGCTTAGGGGGTTCTAGGGGGTACAATGAGCAGTTCTTC,CASSLGGSRGYNEQFF
TRBJ1-1,NA,TRBV5-3,NA,TGTGCCAGAAGCTACCCCGGGGCGACAGGACGGAACACTGAAGCTTTCTTT,CARSYPGATGRNTEAFF
TRBJ1-5,NA,TRBV19,NA,TGTGCCAGTAGCCCTTTCGAGGGAAATCAGCCCCAGCATTTT,CASSPFEGNQPQHF